These T cell receptor beta chains were read from a single sample in a study of shared T cell receptors in the human thymus. The data were produced by immunoSEQ multiplex PCR, yet TCRdb's version contains in-frame clones alone and is incomplete. The repertoire includes about 660,000 clones, 85% to 90% of them detected once, and about 0.01% sits in the top ten. This same sample was also taken into another study, of human thymus T cells.

Sequencing was done on a sample of thymocytes. The source is a boy under three years old with a congenital heart defect. Each CDR3 is given with its conserved first and last residue. A D gene is named only where the DNA matches it firmly. Size values are once, few and many counts, or a class for expanded clones, and some rows have none.

abundance: -
j_gene: TRBJ1-2
d_gene: TRBD1
v_gene: TRBV7-9
CDR3aa: CASSLGGSPGQGFYGYTF
CDR3nt: TGTGCCAGCAGCTTAGGGGGGTCCCCGGGACAGGGATTCTATGGCTACACCTTC

abundance: -
j_gene: TRBJ1-1
d_gene: -
v_gene: TRBV10-3
CDR3aa: CAINNPQGLNTEAFF
CDR3nt: TGTGCCATCAATAACCCCCAGGGCTTGAACACTGAAGCTTTCTTT

abundance: once
j_gene: TRBJ2-1
d_gene: TRBD2
v_gene: TRBV27
CDR3aa: CASSLGGSAYNEQFF
CDR3nt: TGTGCCAGCAGTTTAGGCGGGAGCGCCTACAATGAGCAGTTCTTC

abundance: -
j_gene: TRBJ2-7
d_gene: TRBD2
v_gene: TRBV5-1
CDR3aa: CASSPWTSGTAYEQYF
CDR3nt: TGCGCCAGCAGCCCTTGGACTAGCGGGACAGCCTACGAGCAGTACTTC

abundance: -
j_gene: TRBJ1-3
d_gene: -
v_gene: TRBV5-6
CDR3aa: CASSPGGRGHHSGNTIYF
CDR3nt: TGTGCCAGCAGCCCGGGGGGCCGAGGCCACCACTCTGGAAACACCATATATTTT

abundance: -
j_gene: TRBJ2-3
d_gene: TRBD1
v_gene: TRBV7-9
CDR3aa: CASNPKGQGTDTQYF
CDR3nt: TGTGCCAGCAACCCGAAGGGACAGGGCACAGATACGCAGTATTTT

abundance: -
j_gene: TRBJ2-7
d_gene: TRBD2
v_gene: TRBV5-6
CDR3aa: CASSLWASGSSYEQYF
CDR3nt: TGTGCCAGCAGCCTGTGGGCTAGCGGGAGCTCCTACGAGCAGTACTTC

abundance: -
j_gene: TRBJ2-1
d_gene: TRBD1
v_gene: TRBV27
CDR3aa: CASSFQGAVSYNEQFF
CDR3nt: TGTGCCAGCAGTTTTCAGGGGGCGGTCTCTTACAATGAGCAGTTCTTC

abundance: once
j_gene: TRBJ1-3
d_gene: -
v_gene: TRBV2
CDR3aa: CAPGKGHSGNTIYF
CDR3nt: TGTGCCCCCGGGAAGGGCCACTCTGGAAACACCATATATTTT

abundance: -
j_gene: TRBJ2-2
d_gene: -
v_gene: TRBV2
CDR3aa: CASGARATGELFF
CDR3nt: TGTGCCAGCGGGGCTCGCGCCACCGGGGAGCTGTTTTTT

abundance: -
j_gene: TRBJ2-5
d_gene: TRBD2
v_gene: TRBV4-3
CDR3aa: CASSQGGGLAGQGLQETQYF
CDR3nt: TGCGCCAGCAGCCAAGGAGGGGGACTAGCGGGCCAGGGGCTCCAAGAGACCCAGTACTTC

abundance: -
j_gene: TRBJ2-2
d_gene: -
v_gene: TRBV19
CDR3aa: CASMTRNTGELFF
CDR3nt: TGTGCCAGCATGACTAGGAACACCGGGGAGCTGTTTTTT

abundance: -
j_gene: TRBJ2-5
d_gene: TRBD2
v_gene: TRBV6-6
CDR3aa: CASRGGRQETQYF
CDR3nt: TGTGCCAGCCGCGGGGGGCGGCAAGAGACCCAGTACTTC

abundance: -
j_gene: TRBJ1-5
d_gene: TRBD1
v_gene: TRBV4-1
CDR3aa: CASSHVDRGWGYRNQPQHF
CDR3nt: TGCGCCAGCAGCCACGTGGACAGGGGATGGGGATATCGCAATCAGCCCCAGCATTTT

abundance: once
j_gene: TRBJ2-5
d_gene: -
v_gene: TRBV9
CDR3aa: CASSVSGSQETQYF
CDR3nt: TGTGCCAGCAGCGTAAGTGGCAGCCAAGAGACCCAGTACTTC

abundance: -
j_gene: TRBJ2-3
d_gene: -
v_gene: TRBV21-1
CDR3aa: CASSIRGTSGTDTQYF
CDR3nt: TGTGCCAGCAGTATACGGGGCACTAGCGGCACAGATACGCAGTATTTT

abundance: -
j_gene: TRBJ2-5
d_gene: -
v_gene: TRBV20-1
CDR3aa: CSATAYEEQYF
CDR3nt: TGCAGTGCTACCGCCTACGAAGAGCAGTACTTC

abundance: -
j_gene: TRBJ2-7
d_gene: TRBD1
v_gene: TRBV27
CDR3aa: CASSSPPPDRGRIYEQYF
CDR3nt: TGTGCCAGCAGTTCCCCTCCCCCGGACAGGGGCCGCATCTACGAGCAGTACTTC

abundance: -
j_gene: TRBJ1-2
d_gene: -
v_gene: TRBV14
CDR3aa: CASSQDRGIKYGYTF
CDR3nt: TGTGCCAGCAGCCAAGATCGGGGGATTAAGTATGGCTACACCTTC

abundance: -
j_gene: TRBJ2-7
d_gene: TRBD2
v_gene: TRBV2
CDR3aa: CASSGIPSGSSSYEQYF
CDR3nt: TGTGCCAGCAGTGGGATTCCTAGCGGTAGTAGCTCCTACGAGCAGTACTTC

abundance: -
j_gene: TRBJ1-4
d_gene: -
v_gene: TRBV4-2
CDR3aa: CASSQRAGVMTNEKLFF
CDR3nt: TGTGCCAGCAGCCAGCGGGCAGGGGTGATGACTAATGAAAAACTGTTTTTT

abundance: -
j_gene: TRBJ2-7
d_gene: -
v_gene: TRBV4-2
CDR3aa: CASSQDPGLPFREQYF
CDR3nt: TGTGCCAGCAGCCAAGATCCGGGACTCCCATTCCGAGAGCAGTACTTC

abundance: -
j_gene: TRBJ2-7
d_gene: TRBD1
v_gene: TRBV4-2
CDR3aa: CASSRVPGQGLYEQYF
CDR3nt: TGTGCCAGCAGCCGCGTGCCGGGACAGGGACTCTACGAGCAGTACTTC

abundance: -
j_gene: TRBJ2-7
d_gene: -
v_gene: TRBV11-2
CDR3aa: CASSKGGGTVPYEQYF
CDR3nt: TGTGCCAGCAGCAAGGGGGGCGGGACAGTCCCCTACGAGCAGTACTTC

abundance: -
j_gene: TRBJ2-1
d_gene: TRBD2
v_gene: TRBV4-3
CDR3aa: CASSQVPGTNPFGEQFF
CDR3nt: TGCGCCAGCAGCCAAGTTCCCGGGACTAACCCCTTTGGTGAGCAGTTCTTC

abundance: -
j_gene: TRBJ2-2
d_gene: TRBD1
v_gene: TRBV14
CDR3aa: CASSQDRGTGTAGELFF
CDR3nt: TGTGCCAGCAGCCAAGATCGGGGGACAGGGACGGCCGGGGAGCTGTTTTTT

abundance: -
j_gene: TRBJ2-3
d_gene: TRBD2
v_gene: TRBV5-1
CDR3aa: CASGGGTTDTQYF
CDR3nt: TGCGCCAGCGGGGGGGGAACTACAGATACGCAGTATTTT

abundance: -
j_gene: TRBJ2-7
d_gene: TRBD2
v_gene: TRBV30
CDR3aa: CAWGLGLAGVCYEQYF
CDR3nt: TGTGCCTGGGGCCTGGGACTAGCGGGAGTTTGCTACGAGCAGTACTTC

abundance: -
j_gene: TRBJ1-5
d_gene: -
v_gene: TRBV6-1
CDR3aa: CASRDSRNQPQHF
CDR3nt: TGTGCCAGCAGGGACAGCCGTAATCAGCCCCAGCATTTT

abundance: -
j_gene: TRBJ2-4
d_gene: -
v_gene: TRBV7-2
CDR3aa: CASSPAKNIQYF
CDR3nt: TGTGCCAGCAGCCCGGCCAAAAACATTCAGTACTTC

abundance: -
j_gene: TRBJ2-7
d_gene: TRBD1
v_gene: TRBV7-9
CDR3aa: CASSWGQGNEQYF
CDR3nt: TGTGCCAGCAGCTGGGGACAGGGGAACGAGCAGTACTTC

abundance: -
j_gene: TRBJ2-7
d_gene: -
v_gene: TRBV12-5
CDR3aa: CASGFSASEFEQYF
CDR3nt: TGTGCTAGTGGTTTCTCCGCTAGCGAATTCGAGCAGTACTTC

abundance: -
j_gene: TRBJ1-2
d_gene: -
v_gene: TRBV5-1
CDR3aa: CASSSSRTAAYGYTF
CDR3nt: TGCGCCAGCAGCTCATCAAGGACAGCGGCGTATGGCTACACCTTC

abundance: -
j_gene: TRBJ2-7
d_gene: TRBD1
v_gene: TRBV5-1
CDR3aa: CASSLAGQGSEQYF
CDR3nt: TGCGCCAGCAGCTTGGCTGGACAGGGTTCCGAGCAGTACTTC

abundance: -
j_gene: TRBJ1-3
d_gene: TRBD1
v_gene: TRBV11-2
CDR3aa: CASSFRDRGLFSGNTIYF
CDR3nt: TGTGCCAGCAGCTTCCGGGACAGGGGCCTCTTCTCTGGAAACACCATATATTTT

abundance: -
j_gene: TRBJ1-1
d_gene: TRBD1
v_gene: TRBV5-1
CDR3aa: CASSSYYRGLVTEAFF
CDR3nt: TGCGCCAGCAGCTCCTACTACAGGGGGCTTGTCACTGAAGCTTTCTTT

abundance: -
j_gene: TRBJ1-5
d_gene: -
v_gene: TRBV19
CDR3aa: CASSIDRTGMLRSNQPQHF
CDR3nt: TGTGCCAGTAGTATAGATCGAACAGGAATGTTGAGGAGCAATCAGCCCCAGCATTTT

abundance: -
j_gene: TRBJ2-7
d_gene: -
v_gene: TRBV5-6
CDR3aa: CASSSLGGTYEQYF
CDR3nt: TGTGCCAGCAGCTCCTTAGGGGGAACCTACGAGCAGTACTTC

abundance: -
j_gene: TRBJ2-7
d_gene: TRBD2
v_gene: TRBV7-2
CDR3aa: CASSLRLAVYEQYF
CDR3nt: TGTGCCAGCAGCTTACGACTAGCGGTCTACGAGCAGTACTTC

abundance: -
j_gene: TRBJ2-1
d_gene: -
v_gene: TRBV19
CDR3aa: CASSIAGTPYNEQFF
CDR3nt: TGTGCCAGTAGTATCGCGGGAACGCCCTACAATGAGCAGTTCTTC

abundance: -
j_gene: TRBJ1-6
d_gene: TRBD1
v_gene: TRBV5-1
CDR3aa: CASSLARDRGPGYNSPLHF
CDR3nt: TGCGCCAGCAGCTTGGCTCGGGACAGGGGGCCCGGGTATAATTCACCCCTCCACTTT

abundance: -
j_gene: TRBJ2-2
d_gene: TRBD2
v_gene: TRBV28
CDR3aa: CASSLGTSGSTGELFF
CDR3nt: TGTGCCAGCAGCCTGGGGACTAGCGGGAGCACCGGGGAGCTGTTTTTT

abundance: -
j_gene: TRBJ2-1
d_gene: TRBD2
v_gene: TRBV4-2
CDR3aa: CASHDGKAGSSYNEQFF
CDR3nt: TGTGCCAGCCACGACGGGAAAGCGGGGAGCTCCTACAATGAGCAGTTCTTC

abundance: -
j_gene: TRBJ2-1
d_gene: -
v_gene: TRBV10-3
CDR3aa: CAISAQGPNNEQFF
CDR3nt: TGTGCCATCAGTGCTCAGGGCCCGAACAATGAGCAGTTCTTC

abundance: -
j_gene: TRBJ2-1
d_gene: TRBD2
v_gene: TRBV7-3
CDR3aa: CASSSPTSGGGYYNEQFF
CDR3nt: TGTGCCAGCAGCTCCCCGACTAGCGGGGGGGGATACTACAATGAGCAGTTCTTC

abundance: few
j_gene: TRBJ1-2
d_gene: -
v_gene: TRBV6-5
CDR3aa: CASSPLFDFDHGYTF
CDR3nt: TGTGCCAGCAGTCCCCTCTTTGACTTCGACCATGGCTACACCTTC

abundance: -
j_gene: TRBJ1-5
d_gene: -
v_gene: TRBV12-2
CDR3aa: CASRLGQHRDRGNQPQHF
CDR3nt: TGTGCAAGTCGCTTAGGACAACATAGGGACAGGGGGAATCAGCCCCAGCATTTT

abundance: -
j_gene: TRBJ1-3
d_gene: -
v_gene: TRBV7-8
CDR3aa: CASSSGGRDAKTYGNTIYF
CDR3nt: TGTGCCAGCAGCTCGGGAGGCCGGGACGCCAAAACCTACGGAAACACCATATATTTT

abundance: -
j_gene: TRBJ1-5
d_gene: -
v_gene: TRBV28
CDR3aa: CASRLGRTVNQPQHF
CDR3nt: TGTGCCAGCAGGCTAGGTAGGACAGTCAATCAGCCCCAGCATTTT

abundance: -
j_gene: TRBJ2-1
d_gene: -
v_gene: TRBV9
CDR3aa: CASSPPASPYNEQFF
CDR3nt: TGTGCCAGCAGCCCACCGGCTAGTCCCTACAATGAGCAGTTCTTC

abundance: -
j_gene: TRBJ2-7
d_gene: TRBD2
v_gene: TRBV7-2
CDR3aa: CASSFETSGRRYEQYF
CDR3nt: TGTGCCAGCAGCTTCGAGACTAGCGGGAGAAGATACGAGCAGTACTTC

abundance: -
j_gene: TRBJ2-2
d_gene: TRBD2
v_gene: TRBV6-1
CDR3aa: CASSEWGDLADPNTGELFF
CDR3nt: TGTGCCAGCAGTGAATGGGGGGACCTAGCGGACCCGAACACCGGGGAGCTGTTTTTT

abundance: -
j_gene: TRBJ2-7
d_gene: TRBD1
v_gene: TRBV5-6
CDR3aa: CASSPGQGLAGTFYEQYF
CDR3nt: TGTGCCAGCAGCCCGGGACAGGGGTTAGCGGGAACTTTCTACGAGCAGTACTTC

abundance: -
j_gene: TRBJ1-4
d_gene: TRBD1
v_gene: TRBV28
CDR3aa: CASSGIHRGTNEKLFF
CDR3nt: TGTGCCAGCAGTGGAATACACAGGGGGACTAATGAAAAACTGTTTTTT